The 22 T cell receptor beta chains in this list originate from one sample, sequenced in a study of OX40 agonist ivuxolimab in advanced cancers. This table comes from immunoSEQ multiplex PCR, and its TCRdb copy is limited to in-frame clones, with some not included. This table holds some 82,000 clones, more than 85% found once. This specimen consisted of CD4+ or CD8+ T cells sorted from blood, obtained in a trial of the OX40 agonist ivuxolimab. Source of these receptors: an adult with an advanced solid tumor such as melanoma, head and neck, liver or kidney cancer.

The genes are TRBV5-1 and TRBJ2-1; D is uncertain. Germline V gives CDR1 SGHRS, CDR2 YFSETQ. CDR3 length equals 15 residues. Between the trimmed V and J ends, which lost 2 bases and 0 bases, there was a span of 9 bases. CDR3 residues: CASSFDPSSYNEQFF. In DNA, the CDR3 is TGCGCCAGCAGCTTCGACCCGAGCTCCTACAATGAGCAGTTCTTC.

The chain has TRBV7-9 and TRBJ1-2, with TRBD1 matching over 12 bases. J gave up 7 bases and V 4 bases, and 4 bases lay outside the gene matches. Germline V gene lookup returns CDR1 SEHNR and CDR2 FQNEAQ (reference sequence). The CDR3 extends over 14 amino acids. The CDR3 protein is CASSSGQGAGGYTF. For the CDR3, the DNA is TGTGCCAGCAGCTCGGGACAGGGGGCAGGTGGCTACACCTTC.

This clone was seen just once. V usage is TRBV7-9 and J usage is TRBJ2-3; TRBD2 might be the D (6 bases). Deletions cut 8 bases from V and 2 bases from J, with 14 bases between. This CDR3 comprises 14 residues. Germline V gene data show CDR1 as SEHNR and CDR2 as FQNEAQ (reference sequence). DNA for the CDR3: TGTGCCAGCCCTGCCGGGAGCCACACAGATACGCAGTATTTT. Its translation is CASPAGSHTDTQYF. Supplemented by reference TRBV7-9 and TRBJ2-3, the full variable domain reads DTGVSQNPRHKITKRGQNVTFRCDPISEHNRLYWYRQTLGQGPEFLTYFQNEAQLEKSRLLSDRFSAERPKGSFSTLEIQRTEQGDSAMYLCASPAGSHTDTQYFGPGTRLTVL.

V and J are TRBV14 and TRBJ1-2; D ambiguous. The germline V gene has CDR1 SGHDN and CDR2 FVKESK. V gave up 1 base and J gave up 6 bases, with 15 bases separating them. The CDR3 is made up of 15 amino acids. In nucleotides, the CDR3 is TGTGCCAGCAGCCAAGGGCTTGGCACTACTAATGGCTACACCTTC. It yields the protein CASSQGLGTTNGYTF. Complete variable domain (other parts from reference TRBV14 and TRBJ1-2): EAGVTQFPSHSVIEKGQTVTLRCDPISGHDNLYWYRRVMGKEIKFLLHFVKESKQDESGMPNNRFLAERTGGTYSTLKVQPAELEDSGVYFCASSQGLGTTNGYTFGSGTRLTVV.

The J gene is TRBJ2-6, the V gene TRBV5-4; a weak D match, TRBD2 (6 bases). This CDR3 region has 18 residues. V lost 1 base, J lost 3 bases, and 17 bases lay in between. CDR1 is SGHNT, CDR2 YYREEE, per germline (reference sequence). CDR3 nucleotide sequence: TGTGCCAGCAGCTTGTTGGCAGGGAGGTTAGGTGGGGCCAACGTCCTGACTTTC. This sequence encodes CASSLLAGRLGGANVLTF. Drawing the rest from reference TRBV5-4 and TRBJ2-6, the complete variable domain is ETGVTQSPTHLIKTRGQQVTLRCSSQSGHNTVSWYQQALGQGPQFIFQYYREEENGRGNFPPRFSGLQFPNYSSELNVNALELDDSALYLCASSLLAGRLGGANVLTFGAGSRLTVL.

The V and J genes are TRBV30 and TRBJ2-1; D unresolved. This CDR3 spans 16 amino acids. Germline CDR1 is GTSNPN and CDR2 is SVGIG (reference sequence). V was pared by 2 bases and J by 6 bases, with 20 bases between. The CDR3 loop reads CAWSRTRATWLNEQFF. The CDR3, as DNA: TGTGCCTGGAGTCGTACCCGGGCCACGTGGCTCAATGAGCAGTTCTTC.

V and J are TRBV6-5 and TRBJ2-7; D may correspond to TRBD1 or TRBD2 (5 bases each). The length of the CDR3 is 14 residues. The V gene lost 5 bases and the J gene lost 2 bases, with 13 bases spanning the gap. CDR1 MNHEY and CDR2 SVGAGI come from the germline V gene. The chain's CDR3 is CASSPWDQAYEQYF. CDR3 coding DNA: TGTGCCAGCAGTCCTTGGGACCAAGCCTACGAGCAGTACTTC.

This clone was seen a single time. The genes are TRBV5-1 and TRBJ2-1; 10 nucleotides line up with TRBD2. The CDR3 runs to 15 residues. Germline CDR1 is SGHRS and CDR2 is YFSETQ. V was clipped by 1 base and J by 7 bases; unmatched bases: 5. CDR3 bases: TGCGCCAGCAGCTTGAGGTCTAGCGGGAGAAATGAGCAGTTCTTC. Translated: CASSLRSSGRNEQFF.

This chain's CDR3 is CASSLDRRNEQFF. For the CDR3, the DNA is TGTGCCAGCAGTTTAGACAGGCGGAATGAGCAGTTCTTC. V gene TRBV28 combines with J gene TRBJ2-1; D might be TRBD1 (6 bases). CDR1 and CDR2 (germline): MDHEN, SYDVKM. CDR3 length equals 13 residues. Trimming took off 2 bases at V and 7 bases at J, with 9 bases between the two ends.

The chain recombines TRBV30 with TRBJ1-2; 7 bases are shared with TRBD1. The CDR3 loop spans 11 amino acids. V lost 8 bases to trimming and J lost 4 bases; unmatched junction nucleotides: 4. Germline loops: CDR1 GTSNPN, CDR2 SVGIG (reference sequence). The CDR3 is CARQGTYGYTF. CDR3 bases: TGTGCCCGACAGGGAACCTATGGCTACACCTTC.

The CDR3 DNA is TGCGCCAGCAGCCTGTCTAGCGGGGGCCGCACAGATACGCAGTATTTT. Translation: CASSLSSGGRTDTQYF. The chain couples TRBV4-1 to TRBJ2-3; 10 bases fit TRBD2. The CDR3 contains 16 residues. The V segment lost 4 bases and the J segment 1 base; nucleotides outside the gene matches: 5. CDR1 MGHRA and CDR2 YSYEKL come from the germline V gene.

DNA of the CDR3: TGCGCCAGCAGCCAGGGGTCCGTTAATGAAAAACTGTTTTTT. Encoded protein: CASSQGSVNEKLFF. The chain joins TRBV4-1 to TRBJ1-4; D remains ambiguous. The germline gives CDR1 MGHRA, CDR2 YSYEKL. Trimming removed 3 bases at V and 4 bases at J, with 9 bases between. The CDR3 loop spans 14 amino acids.

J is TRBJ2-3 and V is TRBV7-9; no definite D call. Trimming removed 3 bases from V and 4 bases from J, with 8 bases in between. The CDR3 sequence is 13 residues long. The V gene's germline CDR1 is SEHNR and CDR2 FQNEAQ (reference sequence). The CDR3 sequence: CASSFAGADTQYF. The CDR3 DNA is TGTGCCAGCAGCTTCGCTGGGGCAGATACGCAGTATTTT.

The CDR3 coding sequence is TGTGCCAGCAGTGAGACAACCATGAACACCGGGGAGCTGTTTTTT. This codes for CASSETTMNTGELFF. The V gene is TRBV25-1, the J gene TRBJ2-2; no clear D. With 3 bases removed from V and 1 base from J, the gap between germline ends came to 9 bases. The CDR3 runs 15 residues. Germline CDR1 MGHDK, CDR2 SYGVNS.

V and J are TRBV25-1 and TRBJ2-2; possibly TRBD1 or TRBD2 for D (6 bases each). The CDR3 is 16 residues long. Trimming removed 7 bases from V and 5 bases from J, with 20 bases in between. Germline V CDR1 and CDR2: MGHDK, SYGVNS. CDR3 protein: CASTPNLQGGTGELFF. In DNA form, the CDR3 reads TGTGCCAGCACCCCAAATTTACAAGGGGGGACCGGGGAGCTGTTTTTT.

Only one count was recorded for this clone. CDR3 bases: TGTGCCAGCAGGGATGCTTGGGTTAGCGGGAGGGATAGCACAGATACGCAGTATTTT. This encodes CASRDAWVSGRDSTDTQYF. This chain joins TRBV27 and TRBJ2-3, with 11 nucleotides matching TRBD2. The CDR3 contains 19 residues. Unmatched junction bases numbered 14, after V lost 6 bases and J lost 0 bases. The germline V gene has CDR1 MNHEY and CDR2 SMNVEV (reference sequence).

The CDR3 DNA sequence: TGTGCCAGCAGCCTACTCGGAGAGACCCAGTACTTC. Translated, it gives CASSLLGETQYF. The chain uses TRBV7-9 and TRBJ2-5; D not resolved. CDR1 SEHNR and CDR2 FQNEAQ come from the germline V gene (reference sequence). V was clipped by 5 bases and J by 4 bases, with 8 bases between them. CDR3 length: 12 amino acids.

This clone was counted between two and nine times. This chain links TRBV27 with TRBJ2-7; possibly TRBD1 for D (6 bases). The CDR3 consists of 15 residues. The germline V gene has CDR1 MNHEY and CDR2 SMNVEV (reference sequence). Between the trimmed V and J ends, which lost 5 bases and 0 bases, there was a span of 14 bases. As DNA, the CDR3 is TGTGCCAGCAGTGGGGGACAAATCGGCTCCTACGAGCAGTACTTC. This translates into CASSGGQIGSYEQYF.

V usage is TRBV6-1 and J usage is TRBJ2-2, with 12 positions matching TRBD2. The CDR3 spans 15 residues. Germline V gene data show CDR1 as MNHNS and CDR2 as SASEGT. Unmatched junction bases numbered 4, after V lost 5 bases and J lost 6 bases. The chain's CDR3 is CASSFLAGGAGELFF. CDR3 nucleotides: TGTGCCAGCAGTTTCCTAGCGGGAGGGGCCGGGGAGCTGTTTTTT.

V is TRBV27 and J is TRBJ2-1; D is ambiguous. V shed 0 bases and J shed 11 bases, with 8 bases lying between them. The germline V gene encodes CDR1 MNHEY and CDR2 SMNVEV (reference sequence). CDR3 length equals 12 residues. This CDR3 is CASSLSGGKQFF. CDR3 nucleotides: TGTGCCAGCAGTTTATCGGGCGGTAAGCAGTTCTTC.

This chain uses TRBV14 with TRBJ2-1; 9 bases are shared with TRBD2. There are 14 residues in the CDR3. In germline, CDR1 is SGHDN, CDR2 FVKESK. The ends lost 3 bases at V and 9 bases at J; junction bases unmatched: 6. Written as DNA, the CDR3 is TGTGCCAGCAGCCAGGGCGGGAGGGCCTCTGAGCAGTTCTTC. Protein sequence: CASSQGGRASEQFF.

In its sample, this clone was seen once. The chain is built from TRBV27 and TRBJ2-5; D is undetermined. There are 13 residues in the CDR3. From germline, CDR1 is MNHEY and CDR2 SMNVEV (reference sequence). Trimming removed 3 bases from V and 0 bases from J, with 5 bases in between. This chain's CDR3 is CASSFTYQETQYF. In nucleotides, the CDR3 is TGTGCCAGCAGTTTCACCTACCAAGAGACCCAGTACTTC.